This entry lists 17 T cell receptor beta chains sequenced from one sample in a study of PD-1 blockade in classical Hodgkin lymphoma. The method was immunoSEQ multiplex PCR; TCRdb's version includes in-frame clones alone and lacks a portion of them. The repertoire includes about 17,000 clones, 82% of them detected once, and 27% sits in the top ten. Every patient was affected by relapse after autologous stem cell transplantation, while exposure to brentuximab vedotin was not uniform. Sample: peripheral blood mononuclear cells (PBMCs), taken before the second cycle of nivolumab. The receptors derive from a human donor with classical Hodgkin lymphoma.

The J gene is TRBJ2-5, the V gene TRBV5-6; TRBD2 matches at 10 bases. Germline V gene sequence: CDR1 SGHDT, CDR2 YYEEEE. There are 17 residues in the CDR3. J gave up 4 bases and V 4 bases, and 13 bases lay outside the gene matches. In DNA form, the CDR3 reads TGTGCCAGCAGCGGGATGGTGAGCGGGGGGGCACGAGAGACCCAGTACTTC. Residues: CASSGMVSGGARETQYF.

The chain carries TRBV5-1 and TRBJ1-2; TRBD1 matches 8 bases. CDR1 is SGHRS, CDR2 YFSETQ, per germline. This CDR3 is 14 amino acids long. The J segment lost 1 base and the V segment lost 3 bases, leaving 2 bases of the junction unmatched. In DNA, the CDR3 is TGCGCCAGCAGCTCGACAGGGGATAACTATGGCTACACCTTC. It is translated as CASSSTGDNYGYTF.

The chain uses TRBV7-9 and TRBJ1-4; D may be TRBD1 (6 bases). The V and J ends lost 4 bases and 3 bases respectively, with 15 bases between them. Germline V gives CDR1 SEHNR, CDR2 FQNEAQ (reference sequence). The CDR3 runs 16 residues. CDR3 in amino acids: CASSWATGSPNEKLFF. For the CDR3, the DNA is TGTGCCAGCAGCTGGGCCACAGGGTCCCCTAATGAAAAACTGTTTTTT.

Turning to this clone: At one boundary the junction diverges from the germline segment, which might be a read error. The genes are TRBV14 and TRBJ1-1; the D is unclear. Germline V CDR1 and CDR2: SGHDN, FVKESK. This CDR3 has 9 residues. The CDR3: CASSQVGSF. CDR3 DNA: TGTGCCAGCAGCCAAGTGGGCAGCTTT.

The V gene is TRBV27, the J gene TRBJ1-5; the D is unclear. This CDR3 contains 12 residues. The ends were cut back, 1 base at V and 6 bases at J, with 4 bases in the middle. The germline gives CDR1 MNHEY, CDR2 SMNVEV (reference sequence). The CDR3 sequence is CASSLLGQPQHF. For the CDR3, the DNA is TGTGCCAGCAGTTTATTAGGTCAGCCCCAGCATTTT.

The genes are TRBV27 and TRBJ1-1, with D possibly TRBD1 on 5 matching bases. Germline V gene lookup returns CDR1 MNHEY and CDR2 SMNVEV (reference sequence). The CDR3 covers 14 residues. Trimming removed 2 bases at V and 4 bases at J, with 11 bases between. CDR3: CASSLGGMGTEAFF. The CDR3 DNA reads as TGTGCCAGCAGTTTAGGGGGTATGGGCACTGAAGCTTTCTTT.

This chain connects TRBV19 to TRBJ2-5; a weak D match, TRBD2 (6 bases). The CDR3 is made up of 14 amino acids. CDR1 and CDR2 (germline): LNHDA, SQIVND (reference sequence). V shed 5 bases and J shed 2 bases, with 12 bases lying between them. The CDR3 nucleotides are TGTGCCAGTAGTCTGGGGGGTTCACAAGAGACCCAGTACTTC. It codes for CASSLGGSQETQYF.

V and J are TRBV6-6 and TRBJ2-2; a possible D gene is TRBD2 (5 bases). Germline CDR1 reads MNHNY; CDR2 reads SVGAGI (reference sequence). CDR3 length: 15 amino acids. Trimming took 6 bases from V and 3 from J, leaving 14 bases between them. The DNA of the CDR3 is TGTGCCAGCAGCCCTGCGGGTTCTCACACCGGGGAGCTGTTTTTT. The encoded protein is CASSPAGSHTGELFF.

The rearrangement links TRBV4-1 to TRBJ1-3; D unclear. CDR1 is MGHRA, CDR2 YSYEKL, per germline. The CDR3 runs to 12 residues. Trimming took 6 bases from V and 4 from J, leaving 7 bases between them. CDR3 in DNA: TGCGCCAGCAGAAGTTCGGGAAACACCATATATTTT. Its protein is CASRSSGNTIYF.

This chain joins TRBV7-2 and TRBJ2-2; D may be TRBD1 (5 bases). This CDR3 is 15 amino acids long. Trimming pared 5 bases from V and 0 bases from J, leaving 10 bases between. CDR1 and CDR2 from the germline V gene are SGHTA and FQGNSA. CDR3 sequence (DNA): TGTGCCAGCAGCCAAGGGGCCGCGAACACCGGGGAGCTGTTTTTT. Translation gives CASSQGAANTGELFF.

This clone was seen a single time. The rearrangement uses TRBV27 and TRBJ1-5; D gene uncertain. This CDR3 is 16 amino acids long. Germline V gene data show CDR1 as MNHEY and CDR2 as SMNVEV (reference sequence). V gave up 2 bases and J gave up 4 bases, with 15 bases separating them. CDR3 loop: CASSLNWVAENQPQHF. The CDR3 DNA follows: TGTGCCAGCAGTTTAAATTGGGTCGCTGAGAATCAGCCCCAGCATTTT.

The chain employs TRBV5-1 and TRBJ1-2; the match to TRBD1 covers 9 bases. The CDR3 runs 16 residues. Germline-derived CDR1 and CDR2 are SGHRS and YFSETQ. V gave up 4 bases and J gave up 4 bases; unmatched junction bases: 11. Written as DNA, the CDR3 is TGCGCCAGCAGCCCCGGCGCCGGACAGGGGAGCTATGGCTACACCTTC. Translating it yields CASSPGAGQGSYGYTF.

The chain has TRBV5-8 and TRBJ2-3; D remains unclear. Germline values: CDR1 SGHTS, CDR2 YDEGEE. This CDR3 comprises 18 residues. V was pared by 0 bases and J by 0 bases, with 17 bases between. This CDR3 is CASSLVLRPAFSTDTQYF. The CDR3 nucleotides read TGTGCCAGCAGCTTGGTACTAAGACCGGCTTTTAGCACAGATACGCAGTATTTT.

The chain combines TRBV7-2 with TRBJ1-5; D is ambiguous. Germline values: CDR1 SGHTA, CDR2 FQGNSA. The V end lost 6 bases, the J end lost 4 bases, and 13 bases lay between the germline ends. This CDR3 spans 14 amino acids. The CDR3 loop is CASRYPRGNQPQHF. CDR3 DNA: TGTGCCAGCAGGTATCCTCGGGGAAATCAGCCCCAGCATTTT.

The chain employs TRBV5-4 and TRBJ1-1; 12 bases align to TRBD1. The germline V gene has CDR1 SGHNT and CDR2 YYREEE (reference sequence). Trimming cost V 3 bases and J 4 bases; bases outside gene matches: 10. This CDR3 is 17 amino acids long. The CDR3 loop reads CASSWGDRGRLGTEAFF. DNA of the CDR3: TGTGCCAGCAGCTGGGGGGACAGGGGGCGCTTGGGCACTGAAGCTTTCTTT.

The V and J genes are TRBV28 and TRBJ1-6; the D is unclear. V lost 1 base and J 4 bases, leaving 14 bases between the germline ends. The CDR3 loop spans 17 amino acids. Germline values: CDR1 MDHEN, CDR2 SYDVKM. CDR3 bases: TGTGCCAGCAGTTTATCCCCGACACCTCTATATAATTCACCCCTCCACTTT. Its translation is CASSLSPTPLYNSPLHF.

This chain joins TRBV6-4 and TRBJ2-3, with 7 nucleotides matching TRBD1. Germline values: CDR1 MRHNA, CDR2 SNTAGT. CDR3 length equals 15 residues. The ends lost 4 bases at V and 1 base at J; junction bases unmatched: 5. CDR3 protein: CASSGDGQGTDTQYF. In DNA form, the CDR3 reads TGTGCCAGCAGTGGGGATGGACAGGGCACAGATACGCAGTATTTT.